This passage covers 3 T cell receptor beta chains from one sample sequenced in a study of identical twins. TCRdb called the 5' RACE reads again in MiXCR, with one record for every CDR3 protein. This table has around 670,000 distinct CDR3 sequences, around 5.7% appearing once. Material for sequencing was naive T cells sorted from blood. Receptors were obtained from a man between 18 and 35 years old in good health.

There are many counts of this clonotype. The chain recombines TRBV6-2 or TRBV6-3 with TRBJ2-1; D unclear. Trimming shortened V by 5 bases and J by 4 bases, and 15 bases separated the two germline ends. Germline CDR1 MNHEY, CDR2 SVGEGT. CDR3 length: 15 residues. The CDR3 sequence: CASSPNLAPYNEQFF. CDR3 nucleotides: TGTGCCAGCAGTCCGAACCTGGCTCCATACAATGAGCAGTTCTTC.

At least ten counts were recorded for this clonotype. J is TRBJ2-5 and V is TRBV9; 13 bases map to TRBD2. The CDR3 sequence is 18 residues long. Germline values: CDR1 SGDLS, CDR2 YYNGEE. The J segment lost 4 bases and the V segment lost 3 bases, leaving 12 bases of the junction unmatched. CDR3 coding DNA: TGTGCCAGCAGCGCCACCATAGGACTAGCGGGAGTACGAGAGACCCAGTACTTC. It yields the protein CASSATIGLAGVRETQYF.

On this clonotype: This sequence may be a read error, since a much larger clone differs from it by one base. V and J are TRBV7-9 and TRBJ2-5, with D possibly matching TRBD1 (5 bases). The germline gives CDR1 SEHNR, CDR2 FQNEAQ (reference sequence). CDR3 length equals 14 residues. Written as DNA, the CDR3 is TGTGCCAGCAGCTTAGAAGGGGCCAAAGAGACCCGGTACTTC. Translated: CASSLEGAKETRYF.